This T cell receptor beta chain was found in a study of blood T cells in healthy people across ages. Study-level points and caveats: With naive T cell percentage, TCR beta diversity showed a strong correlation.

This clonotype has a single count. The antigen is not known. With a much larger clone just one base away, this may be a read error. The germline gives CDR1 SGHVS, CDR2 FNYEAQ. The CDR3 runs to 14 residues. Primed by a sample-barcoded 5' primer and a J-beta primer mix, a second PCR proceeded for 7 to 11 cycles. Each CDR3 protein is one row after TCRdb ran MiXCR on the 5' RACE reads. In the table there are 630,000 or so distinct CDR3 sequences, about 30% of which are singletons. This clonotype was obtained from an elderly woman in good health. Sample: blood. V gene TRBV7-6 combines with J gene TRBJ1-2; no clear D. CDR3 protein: CASSLGHKNYSYTF. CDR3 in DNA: TGTGCCAGCAGCTTAGGCCATAAAAACTATAGCTACACCTTC.